This entry lists 2 T cell receptor beta chains sequenced from one sample in a study of T cell responses to AZD1222 COVID-19 vaccine. Generated by immunoSEQ multiplex PCR, the TCRdb table keeps only in-frame clones and is missing some. The sample has more than 120,000 clones, 85% to 90% seen once. Sequenced here: peripheral blood, sampled 28 days after the second AZD1222 dose. These receptors all come from an adult who received the AZD1222 COVID-19 vaccine.

The chain couples TRBV2 to TRBJ2-2, with D perhaps matching TRBD1 (6 bases). Germline V gives CDR1 SNHLY, CDR2 FYNNEI. V lost 2 bases and J 1 base, leaving 11 bases between the germline ends. The CDR3 runs to 16 residues. CDR3 region: CASSEQGHRNTGELFF. In DNA form, the CDR3 reads TGTGCCAGCAGTGAACAGGGACACCGGAACACCGGGGAGCTGTTTTTT.

This chain joins TRBV7-3 and TRBJ2-3; D is possibly TRBD2 (5 bases). CDR3 length: 15 residues. Germline V CDR1 and CDR2: SGHTA, FQGTGA. The V and J ends lost 2 bases and 4 bases respectively, with 13 bases between them. The CDR3 protein is CASSLGRSGSDTQYF. CDR3 bases: TGTGCCAGCAGCTTAGGGCGTTCGGGGTCAGATACGCAGTATTTT.